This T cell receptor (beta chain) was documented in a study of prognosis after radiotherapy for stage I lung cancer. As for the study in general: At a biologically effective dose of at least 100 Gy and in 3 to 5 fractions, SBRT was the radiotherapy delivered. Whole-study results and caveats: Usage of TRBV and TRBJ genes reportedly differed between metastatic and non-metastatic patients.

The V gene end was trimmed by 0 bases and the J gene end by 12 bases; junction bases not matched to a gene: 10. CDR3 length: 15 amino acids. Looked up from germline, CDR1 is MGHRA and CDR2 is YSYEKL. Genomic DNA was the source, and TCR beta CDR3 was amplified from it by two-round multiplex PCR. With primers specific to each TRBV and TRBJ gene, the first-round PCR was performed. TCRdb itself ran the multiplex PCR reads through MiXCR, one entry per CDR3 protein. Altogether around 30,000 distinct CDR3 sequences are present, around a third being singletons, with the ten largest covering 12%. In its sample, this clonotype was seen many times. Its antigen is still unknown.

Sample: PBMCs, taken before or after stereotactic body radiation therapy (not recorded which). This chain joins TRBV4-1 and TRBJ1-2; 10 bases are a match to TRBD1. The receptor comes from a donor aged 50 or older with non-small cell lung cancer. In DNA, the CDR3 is TGCGCCAGCAGCCAAGATGCCCGATCGACAGGGGGCGACACCTTC. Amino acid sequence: CASSQDARSTGGDTF.